This T cell receptor (beta chain) was sequenced during a study of blood T cell repertoires in COVID-19. TCRdb's table, derived via immunoSEQ multiplex PCR, lists solely in-frame clones and lacks some. Of about 180,000 clones detected, roughly 81% appear once; the ten largest clones hold about 10%. Per germline, CDR1 KGHSH and CDR2 LQKENI. The CDR3 loop spans 18 amino acids. With 4 bases removed from V and 0 bases from J, the gap between germline ends came to 19 bases. This TCR came from a woman over 75 with COVID-19, enrolled during active disease. The chain recombines TRBV18 with TRBJ1-3, with no clear D. The specimen sequenced was peripheral blood. CDR3 region: CASSLSGGSLFSGNTIYF. The CDR3 region has the DNA TGTGCCAGCTCACTCTCTGGCGGCAGCCTCTTCTCTGGAAACACCATATATTTT.